The 16 T cell receptor beta chains below all came from one sample that was sequenced in a study of CD8+CD57+ T cells in acquired aplastic anemia. Genomic DNA, serving as template, underwent TCR beta VDJ and CDR3 profiling. One entry per CDR3 protein results from TCRdb running MiXCR on the reads. Among about 200,000 distinct CDR3 sequences, approximately 51% were seen once, and the ten largest hold less than 20%. In patients chosen for sequencing, flow cytometry had shown CD8+CD57+ cell expansion. The source material was sorted CD4+, CD8+, or CD8+CD57+ T cells (not recorded which) from PBMCs. Source of these receptors: a human donor with aplastic anemia.

At least ten counts were recorded for this clonotype. V is TRBV3-1 and J is TRBJ1-2, with 9 bases fitting TRBD1. Trimming cost V 10 bases and J 6 bases; bases outside gene matches: 12. This CDR3 spans 14 amino acids. Germline values: CDR1 LGHDT, CDR2 YNNKEL (reference sequence). This CDR3 reads CATTSRDRDDGYTF. In DNA form, the CDR3 reads TGTGCCACCACGTCCCGGGACAGGGACGATGGCTACACCTTC.

Many counts were recorded for this clonotype. V is TRBV29-1 and J is TRBJ1-1; D call uncertain. V was clipped by 4 bases and J by 4 bases, with 13 bases between them. This CDR3 spans 13 amino acids. Germline V lookup: CDR1 SQVTM, CDR2 ANQGSEA. The DNA of the CDR3 is TGCAGCGTTGGCGAGGGCCGTTTCACTGAAGCTTTCTTT. Translating it yields CSVGEGRFTEAFF.

This clonotype was recorded many times. This chain uses TRBV2 with TRBJ2-7; 12 nucleotides align to TRBD1. The CDR3 is made up of 16 amino acids. CDR1 is SNHLY, CDR2 FYNNEI, per germline. Trimming at V came to 2 bases and at J to 7 bases, leaving 9 bases not matched to a gene. DNA of the CDR3: TGTGCCAGCAGTGAATTTGGGACAGGGGGCTTCCGGGAGCAGTACTTC. Residues: CASSEFGTGGFREQYF.

This clonotype was seen only a few times. This may stem from a read error, because a much larger clone lies one nucleotide away. In DNA, the CDR3 is TGTGCCAGTAGTTCCGGGACAGGCTCCTCAGGTACGCAGTATTTT. Its protein is CASSSGTGSSGTQYF. The gene calls are TRBV19 and TRBJ2-3, with 8 bases fitting TRBD1. The CDR3 has 15 residues. Per the germline V gene, CDR1 is LNHDA and CDR2 is SQIVND (reference sequence). V was clipped by 5 bases and J by 8 bases; unmatched bases: 12.

V usage is TRBV20-1 and J usage is TRBJ1-6; 8 positions match TRBD1. The CDR3 is made up of 14 amino acids. V lost 5 bases and J lost 6; bases outside the gene matches: 6. Germline lookup yields CDR1 DFQATT and CDR2 SNEGSKA (reference sequence). The CDR3 is CSALPGQVNSPLHF. In DNA, the CDR3 is TGCAGTGCTCTCCCGGGACAGGTTAATTCACCCCTCCACTTT.

This chain joins TRBV13 and TRBJ2-7; 9 bases are shared with TRBD2. J gave up 2 bases and V 4 bases, and 9 bases lay outside the gene matches. The CDR3 spans 16 residues. Per germline, CDR1 PRHDT and CDR2 FYEKMQ (reference sequence). CDR3 in amino acids: CASSSQTSGQTYEQYF. The CDR3 region has the DNA TGTGCCAGCAGCTCCCAGACTAGCGGACAAACCTACGAGCAGTACTTC.

A single count supports this clonotype. The chain couples TRBV19 to TRBJ1-1, with TRBD1 as a possible D gene (6 bases). Trimming cost V 7 bases and J 4 bases, with 16 bases left between them. The germline gives CDR1 LNHDA, CDR2 SQIVND (reference sequence). CDR3 length equals 14 residues. Here the CDR3 DNA reads TGTGCCAGTAATTGGGGCGGAGGGGGCACTGAAGCTTTCTTT. Protein product: CASNWGGGGTEAFF.

V usage is TRBV10-3 and J usage is TRBJ2-2, with 10 bases fitting TRBD1. The junction had 11 bases not matched to a gene; V was cut back by 2 bases and J by 8 bases. The CDR3 has 17 residues. The germline V gene has CDR1 ENHRY and CDR2 SYGVKD. Here the CDR3 DNA reads TGTGCCATCAGTGAGCACGACCGGGACAGGGGAAAAGGGGAGCTGTTTTTT. The encoded protein is CAISEHDRDRGKGELFF.

This sequence joins TRBV2 and TRBJ2-3; no clear D gene. V lost 4 bases to trimming and J lost 4 bases, with 21 bases between them. Germline CDR1 reads SNHLY; CDR2 reads FYNNEI. CDR3 size: 17 residues. CDR3 sequence: CASSVGDIQWGADTQYF. The CDR3 DNA reads as TGTGCCAGCAGTGTCGGTGATATTCAATGGGGTGCAGATACGCAGTATTTT.

The chain joins TRBV18 to TRBJ1-6, with 7 bases lining up with TRBD1. The CDR3 is 14 amino acids. CDR1 is KGHSH, CDR2 LQKENI, per germline. V lost 8 bases to trimming and J lost 8 bases; unmatched junction nucleotides: 9. CDR3 bases: TGTGCCAGCACCTTGACAGGGCAGGATTCACCCCTCCACTTT. Its translation is CASTLTGQDSPLHF. The variable domain in full, with the rest retrieved from reference TRBV18 and TRBJ1-6, is NAGVMQNPRHLVRRRGQEARLRCSPMKGHSHVYWYRQLPEEGLKFMVYLQKENIIDESGMPKERFSAEFPKEGPSILRIQQVVRGDSAAYFCASTLTGQDSPLHFGNGTRLTVT.

Notes on this clonotype: An end of the junction differs from the germline gene, which may be a read error. The V call is TRBV5-1, the J call TRBJ1-1, with TRBD1 matching over 7 bases. CDR1 and CDR2 (germline): SGHRS, YFSETQ. The CDR3 sequence is 14 residues long. CDR3 sequence: CASSLTGENTEALF. CDR3 DNA: TGCGCCAGCAGCTTAACAGGGGAGAACACTGAAGCTCTCTTT.

The chain carries TRBV20-1 and TRBJ2-1; TRBD2 agrees at 12 bases. Looked up from germline, CDR1 is DFQATT and CDR2 is SNEGSKA (reference sequence). The CDR3 has 14 amino acids. V dropped 5 bases and J dropped 7; count of bases not matched to a gene: 6. The DNA of the CDR3 is TGCAGTGCTTCTCGGACTAGCGGGGTAAATGAGCAGTTCTTC. Residues: CSASRTSGVNEQFF.

This clonotype was detected only once. The CDR3 loop reads CAITPEGTGVVGYTF. The CDR3 DNA sequence: TGTGCCATCACTCCCGAGGGGACAGGGGTGGTTGGCTACACCTTC. The genes are TRBV10-3 and TRBJ1-2; 10 nucleotides match TRBD1. Germline V gives CDR1 ENHRY, CDR2 SYGVKD. The CDR3 runs 15 residues. J was trimmed by 7 bases and V by 7 bases; bases with no gene match: 12.

The J gene is TRBJ2-5, the V gene TRBV7-7; TRBD1 matches 10 bases. CDR1 is SSHAT, CDR2 FNYEAQ, per germline (reference sequence). The CDR3 sequence is 14 residues long. CDR3 region: CASTRGQGRKTQYF. The CDR3 DNA reads as TGTGCTAGTACCCGGGGACAGGGGAGAAAGACCCAGTACTTC.

This chain uses TRBV7-2 with TRBJ2-7; D unresolved. Germline V gene lookup returns CDR1 SGHTA and CDR2 FQGNSA. The CDR3 is 13 residues long. The V and J ends lost 5 bases and 9 bases respectively, with 17 bases between them. CDR3 loop: CASSPPVQDTQYF. The CDR3 DNA reads as TGTGCCAGCAGCCCGCCCGTTCAGGATACGCAGTACTTC.

This clonotype appeared many times. The chain carries TRBV5-1 and TRBJ2-3; TRBD2 is a possible D gene (5 bases). Germline V gene data show CDR1 as SGHRS and CDR2 as YFSETQ. The CDR3 extends over 13 amino acids. V dropped 4 bases and J dropped 2 bases, with 8 bases sitting between them. The CDR3 loop reads CASSRGFTDTQYF. The CDR3 nucleotides read TGCGCCAGCAGCCGAGGGTTCACAGATACGCAGTATTTT.